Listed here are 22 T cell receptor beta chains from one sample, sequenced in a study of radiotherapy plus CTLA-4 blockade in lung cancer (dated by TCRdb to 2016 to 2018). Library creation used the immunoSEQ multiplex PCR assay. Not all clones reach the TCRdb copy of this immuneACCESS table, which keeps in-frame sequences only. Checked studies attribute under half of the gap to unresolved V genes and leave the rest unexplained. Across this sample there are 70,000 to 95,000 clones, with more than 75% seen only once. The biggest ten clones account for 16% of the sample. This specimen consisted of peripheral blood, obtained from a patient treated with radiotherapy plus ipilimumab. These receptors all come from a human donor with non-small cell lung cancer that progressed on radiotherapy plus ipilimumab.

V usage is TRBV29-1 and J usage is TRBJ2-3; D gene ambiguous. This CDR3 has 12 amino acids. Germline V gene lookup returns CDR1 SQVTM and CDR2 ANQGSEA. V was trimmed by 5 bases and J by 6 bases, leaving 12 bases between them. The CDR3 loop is CSVPTPADTQYF. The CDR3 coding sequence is TGCAGCGTTCCCACTCCGGCGGATACGCAGTATTTT.

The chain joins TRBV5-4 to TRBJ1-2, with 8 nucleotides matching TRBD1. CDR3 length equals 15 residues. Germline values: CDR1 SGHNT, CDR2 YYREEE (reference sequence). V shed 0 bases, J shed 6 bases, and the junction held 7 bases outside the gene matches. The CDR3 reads CASSLDVGGQDGYTF. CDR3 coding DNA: TGTGCCAGCAGCTTGGATGTGGGGGGACAGGATGGCTACACCTTC.

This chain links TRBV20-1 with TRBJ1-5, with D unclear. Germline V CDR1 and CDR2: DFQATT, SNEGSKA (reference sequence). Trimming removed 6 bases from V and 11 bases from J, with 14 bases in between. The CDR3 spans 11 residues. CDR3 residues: CSARLGPTQHF. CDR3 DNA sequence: TGCAGTGCCCGGCTAGGGCCCACCCAGCATTTT.

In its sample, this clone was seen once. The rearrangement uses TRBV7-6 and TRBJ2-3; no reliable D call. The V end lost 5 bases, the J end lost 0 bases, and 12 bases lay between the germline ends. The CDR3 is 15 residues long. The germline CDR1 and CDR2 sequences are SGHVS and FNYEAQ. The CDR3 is CASSQRSLSTDTQYF. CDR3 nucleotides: TGTGCCAGCAGCCAAAGAAGCCTGAGCACAGATACGCAGTATTTT.

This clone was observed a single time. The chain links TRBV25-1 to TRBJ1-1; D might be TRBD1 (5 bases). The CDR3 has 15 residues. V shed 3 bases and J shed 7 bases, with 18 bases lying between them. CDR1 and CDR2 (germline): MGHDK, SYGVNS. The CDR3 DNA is TGTGCCAGCAGTGACCACAGAACCCCAGGGAGTGAAGCTTTCTTT. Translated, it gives CASSDHRTPGSEAFF.

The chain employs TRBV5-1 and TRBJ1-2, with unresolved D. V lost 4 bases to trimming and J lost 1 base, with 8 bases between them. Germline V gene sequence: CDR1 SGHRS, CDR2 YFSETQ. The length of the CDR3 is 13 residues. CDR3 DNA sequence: TGCGCCAGCAGCCTGGGAGTTAACTATGGCTACACCTTC. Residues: CASSLGVNYGYTF. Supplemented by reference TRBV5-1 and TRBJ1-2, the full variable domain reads KAGVTQTPRYLIKTRGQQVTLSCSPISGHRSVSWYQQTPGQGLQFLFEYFSETQRNKGNFPGRFSGRQFSNSRSEMNVSTLELGDSALYLCASSLGVNYGYTFGSGTRLTVV.

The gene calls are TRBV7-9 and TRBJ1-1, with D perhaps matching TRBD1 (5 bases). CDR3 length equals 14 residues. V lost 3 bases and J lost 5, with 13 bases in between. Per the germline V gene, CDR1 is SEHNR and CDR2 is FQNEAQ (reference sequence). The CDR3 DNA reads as TGTGCCAGCAGCTTGGGACTGGATGGAACTGAAGCTTTCTTT. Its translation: CASSLGLDGTEAFF.

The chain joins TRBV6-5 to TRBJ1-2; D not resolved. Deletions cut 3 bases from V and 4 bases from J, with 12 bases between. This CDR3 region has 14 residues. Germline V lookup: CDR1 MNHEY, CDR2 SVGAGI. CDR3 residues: CASSYSRWGYGYTF. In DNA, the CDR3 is TGTGCCAGCAGTTATTCGAGGTGGGGCTATGGCTACACCTTC.

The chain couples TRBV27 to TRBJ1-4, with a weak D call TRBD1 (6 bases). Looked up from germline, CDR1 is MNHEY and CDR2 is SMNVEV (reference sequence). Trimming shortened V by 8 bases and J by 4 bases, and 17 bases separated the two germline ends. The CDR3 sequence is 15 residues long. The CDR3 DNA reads TGTGCCAGCTCCAGAACAGGGTTGATTAATGAAAAACTGTTTTTT. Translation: CASSRTGLINEKLFF.

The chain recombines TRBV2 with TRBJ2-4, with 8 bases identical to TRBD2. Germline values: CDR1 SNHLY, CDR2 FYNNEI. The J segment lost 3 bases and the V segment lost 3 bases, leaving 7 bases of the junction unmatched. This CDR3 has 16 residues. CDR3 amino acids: CASSDGSGGGKNIQYF. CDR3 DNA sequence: TGTGCCAGCAGTGACGGCTCCGGGGGGGGCAAAAACATTCAGTACTTC.

The CDR3 region has the DNA TGTGCCAGCAGCTTAGCGACAGCCTTCCTTGGCTACACCTTC. It specifies CASSLATAFLGYTF. The chain combines TRBV7-9 with TRBJ1-2, with a tentative D call TRBD1 (5 bases). CDR3 length: 14 residues. CDR1 and CDR2 from the germline V gene are SEHNR and FQNEAQ (reference sequence). Trimming took 0 bases from V and 7 from J, leaving 12 bases between them.

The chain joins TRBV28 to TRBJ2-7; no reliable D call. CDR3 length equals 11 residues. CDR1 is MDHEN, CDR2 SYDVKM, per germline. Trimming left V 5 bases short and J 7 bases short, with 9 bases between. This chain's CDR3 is CASSPFGEQYF. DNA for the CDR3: TGTGCCAGCAGTCCATTTGGTGAGCAGTACTTC. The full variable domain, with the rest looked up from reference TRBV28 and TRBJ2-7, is DVKVTQSSRYLVKRTGEKVFLECVQDMDHENMFWYRQDPGLGLRLIYFSYDVKMKEKGDIPEGYSVSREKKERFSLILESASTNQTSMYLCASSPFGEQYFGPGTRLTVT.

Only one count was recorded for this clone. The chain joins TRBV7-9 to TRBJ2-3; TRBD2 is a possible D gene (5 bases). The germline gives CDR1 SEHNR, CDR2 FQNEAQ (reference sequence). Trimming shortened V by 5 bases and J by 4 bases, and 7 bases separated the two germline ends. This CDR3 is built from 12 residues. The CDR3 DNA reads TGTGCCAGCAGCCTGAGGGCAGATACGCAGTATTTT. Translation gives CASSLRADTQYF.

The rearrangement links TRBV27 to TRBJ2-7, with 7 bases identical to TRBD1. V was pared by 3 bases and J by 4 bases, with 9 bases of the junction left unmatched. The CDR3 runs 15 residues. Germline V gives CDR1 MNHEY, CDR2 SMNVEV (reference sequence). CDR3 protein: CASSLGKGADYEQYF. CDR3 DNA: TGTGCCAGCAGTTTGGGTAAGGGGGCGGATTACGAGCAGTACTTC.

The CDR3 spells CAIRKTSGLSYEQYF. DNA of the CDR3: TGTGCCATCAGGAAGACTAGCGGGCTTTCCTACGAGCAGTACTTC. The V call is TRBV10-3, the J call TRBJ2-7, with 10 bases that match TRBD2. Germline V CDR1 and CDR2: ENHRY, SYGVKD. There are 15 residues in the CDR3. After removal of 6 bases from V and 1 base from J, the junction contained 6 bases not matched to a gene.

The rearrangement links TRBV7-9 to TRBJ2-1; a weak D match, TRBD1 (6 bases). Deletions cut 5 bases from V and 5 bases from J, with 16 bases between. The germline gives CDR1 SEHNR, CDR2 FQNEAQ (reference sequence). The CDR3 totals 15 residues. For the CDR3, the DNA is TGTGCCAGCAGCCGGACAGCCTCGGGTAACAATGAGCAGTTCTTC. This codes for CASSRTASGNNEQFF.

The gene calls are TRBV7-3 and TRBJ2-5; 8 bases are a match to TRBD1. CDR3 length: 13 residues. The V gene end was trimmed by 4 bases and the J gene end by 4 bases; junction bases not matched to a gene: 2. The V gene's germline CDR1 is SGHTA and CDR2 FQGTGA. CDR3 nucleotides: TGTGCCAGCAGCTCCACAGGGGGAGAGACCCAGTACTTC. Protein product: CASSSTGGETQYF.

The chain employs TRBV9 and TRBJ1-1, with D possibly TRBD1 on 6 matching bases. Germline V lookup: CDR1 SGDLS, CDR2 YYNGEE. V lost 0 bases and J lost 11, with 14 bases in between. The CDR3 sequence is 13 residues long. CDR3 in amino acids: CASSVASDSYAFF. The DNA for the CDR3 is TGTGCCAGCAGCGTAGCTTCGGACAGTTACGCTTTCTTT. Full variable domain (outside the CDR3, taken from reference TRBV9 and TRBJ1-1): DSGVTQTPKHLITATGQRVTLRCSPRSGDLSVYWYQQSLDQGLQFLIQYYNGEERAKGNILERFSAQQFPDLHSELNLSSLELGDSALYFCASSVASDSYAFFGQGTRLTVV.

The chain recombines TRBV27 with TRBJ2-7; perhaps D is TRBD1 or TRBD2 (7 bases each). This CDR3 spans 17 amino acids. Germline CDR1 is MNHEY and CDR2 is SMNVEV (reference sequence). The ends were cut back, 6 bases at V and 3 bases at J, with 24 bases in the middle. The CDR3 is CASSGQVGGAAIYEQYF. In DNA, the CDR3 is TGTGCCAGCAGCGGACAGGTGGGGGGGGCCGCTATCTACGAGCAGTACTTC.

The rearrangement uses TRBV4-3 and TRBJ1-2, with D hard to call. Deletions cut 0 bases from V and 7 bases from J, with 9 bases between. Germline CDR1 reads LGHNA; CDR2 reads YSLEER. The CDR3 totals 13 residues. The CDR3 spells CASSQDNGIGYTF. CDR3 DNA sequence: TGCGCCAGCAGCCAAGATAACGGGATTGGCTACACCTTC.

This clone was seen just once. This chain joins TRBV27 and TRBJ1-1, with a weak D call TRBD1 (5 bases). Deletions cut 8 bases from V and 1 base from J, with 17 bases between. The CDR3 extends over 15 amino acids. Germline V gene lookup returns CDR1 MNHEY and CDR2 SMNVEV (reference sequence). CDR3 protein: CASGTLGGWNTEAFF. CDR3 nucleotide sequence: TGTGCCAGCGGGACCCTTGGGGGATGGAACACTGAAGCTTTCTTT.

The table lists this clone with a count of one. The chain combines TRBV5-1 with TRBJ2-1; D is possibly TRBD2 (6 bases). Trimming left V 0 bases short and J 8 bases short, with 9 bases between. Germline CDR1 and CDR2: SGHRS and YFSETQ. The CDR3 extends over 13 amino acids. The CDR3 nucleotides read TGCGCCAGCAGCTTGGGGACGGGAGATGAGCAGTTCTTC. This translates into CASSLGTGDEQFF.